Below are 5 T cell receptor beta chains sequenced from a single sample in a study of blood T cells in healthy people across ages. Combining a sample-barcoded 5' primer with a J-beta primer mix, a second PCR ran for about 6 to 12 cycles. In TCRdb, the 5' RACE reads were re-called with MiXCR into one record per CDR3 protein. In the table there are fewer than 800,000 distinct CDR3 sequences, roughly 25% of which are singletons. This sample also appeared in a second study, on T cells of mothers and their children.

Specimen: blood. These receptors were obtained from a boy between 5 and 17 years old in good health.

This clonotype has more than one count but fewer than ten. The chain carries TRBV12-5 and TRBJ1-6, with D uncertain. This CDR3 contains 14 residues. Germline assignment: CDR1 LGHNT and CDR2 FRNRAP. The germline V and J ends were trimmed by 1 base and 6 bases, with 7 bases remaining between them. The CDR3 here is CASGLGQRNSPLHF. CDR3 coding DNA: TGTGCTAGTGGTTTGGGACAACGTAATTCACCCCTCCACTTT.

The chain couples TRBV7-8 to TRBJ2-4; D unclear. The V gene lost 2 bases and the J gene lost 0 bases, with 14 bases spanning the gap. CDR1 and CDR2 (germline): SGHVS, FQNEAQ. The CDR3 extends over 17 amino acids. The CDR3 loop reads CASSLRKSPVAKNIQYF. CDR3 nucleotides: TGTGCCAGCAGCTTAAGGAAGTCACCCGTAGCCAAAAACATTCAGTACTTC.

The chain is built from TRBV12-3 or TRBV12-4 and TRBJ2-5; TRBD2 matches 11 bases. The J call is uncertain, as TRBJ2-1 better fits the DNA end. The CDR3 runs to 14 residues. The DNA of the CDR3 is TGTGCCAGCAGAGGGACTAGCGGACGGGCTGAGCAGTTCTTC. Protein: CASRGTSGRAEQFF.

This sequence joins TRBV6-5 and TRBJ1-3; unclear D gene. Germline CDR1 and CDR2: MNHEY and SVGAGI. With 8 bases removed from V and 3 bases from J, the gap between germline ends came to 8 bases. The CDR3 spans 12 residues. As DNA, the CDR3 is TGTGCCAGCCGGACGATTGGAAACACCATATATTTT. It translates to CASRTIGNTIYF.

This clonotype was observed at least ten times. The V call is TRBV12-3 or TRBV12-4, the J call TRBJ2-5; D is possibly TRBD1 (8 bases). The CDR3 loop spans 15 amino acids. The germline V and J ends were trimmed by 5 bases and 5 bases, with 18 bases remaining between them. CDR3 sequence reads: CASSPGQGGPETQYF. The CDR3, as DNA: TGTGCCAGCAGTCCCGGACAGGGAGGGCCTGAGACCCAGTACTTC.